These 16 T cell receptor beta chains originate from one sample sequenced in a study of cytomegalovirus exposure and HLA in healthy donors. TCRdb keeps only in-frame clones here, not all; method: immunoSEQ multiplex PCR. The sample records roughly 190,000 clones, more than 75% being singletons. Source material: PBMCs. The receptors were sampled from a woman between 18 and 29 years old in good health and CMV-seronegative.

Written as DNA, the CDR3 is TGTGCCAGCAGTTCCTCACCTACAGGGGAGAACACTGAAGCTTTCTTT. Translated, it gives CASSSSPTGENTEAFF. The chain joins TRBV6-5 to TRBJ1-1; 7 bases fit TRBD1. V shed 4 bases and J 1 base; nucleotides not matched to a gene: 9. The CDR3 is 16 amino acids. From germline, CDR1 is MNHEY and CDR2 SVGAGI.

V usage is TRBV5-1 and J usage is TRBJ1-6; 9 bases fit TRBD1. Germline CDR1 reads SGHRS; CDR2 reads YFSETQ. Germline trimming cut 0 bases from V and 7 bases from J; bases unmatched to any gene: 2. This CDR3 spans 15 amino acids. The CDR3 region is CASSLGGQGNSPLHF. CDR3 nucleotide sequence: TGCGCCAGCAGCTTGGGGGGACAGGGCAATTCACCCCTCCACTTT. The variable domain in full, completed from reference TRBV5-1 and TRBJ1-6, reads KAGVTQTPRYLIKTRGQQVTLSCSPISGHRSVSWYQQTPGQGLQFLFEYFSETQRNKGNFPGRFSGRQFSNSRSEMNVSTLELGDSALYLCASSLGGQGNSPLHFGNGTRLTVT.

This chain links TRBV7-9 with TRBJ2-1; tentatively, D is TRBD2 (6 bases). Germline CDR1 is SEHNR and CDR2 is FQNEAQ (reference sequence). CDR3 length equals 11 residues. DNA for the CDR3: TGTGCGCCCGACCTCGGAGGGAAGCAGTTCTTC. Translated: CAPDLGGKQFF.

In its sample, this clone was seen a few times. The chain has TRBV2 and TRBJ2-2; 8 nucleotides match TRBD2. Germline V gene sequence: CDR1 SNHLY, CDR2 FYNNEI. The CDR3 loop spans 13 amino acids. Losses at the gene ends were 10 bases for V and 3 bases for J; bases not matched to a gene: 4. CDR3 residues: CATRGEHTGELFF. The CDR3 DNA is TGTGCCACGCGGGGGGAACACACCGGGGAGCTGTTTTTT. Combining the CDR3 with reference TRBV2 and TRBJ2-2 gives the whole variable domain EPEVTQTPSHQVTQMGQEVILRCVPISNHLYFYWYRQILGQKVEFLVSFYNNEISEKSEIFDDQFSVERPDGSNFTLKIRSTKLEDSAMYFCATRGEHTGELFFGEGSRLTVL.

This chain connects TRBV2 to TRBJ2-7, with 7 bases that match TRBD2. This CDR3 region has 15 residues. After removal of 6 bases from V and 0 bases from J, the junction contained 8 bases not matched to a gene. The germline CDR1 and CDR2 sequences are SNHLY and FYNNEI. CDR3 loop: CASSPSGVSSYEQYF. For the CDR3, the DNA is TGTGCCAGCAGCCCCAGCGGGGTGTCCTCCTACGAGCAGTACTTC.

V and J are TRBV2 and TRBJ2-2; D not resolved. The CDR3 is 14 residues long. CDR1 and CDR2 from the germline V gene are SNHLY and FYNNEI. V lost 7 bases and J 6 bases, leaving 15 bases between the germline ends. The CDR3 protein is CASTTDKISGELFF. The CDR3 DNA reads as TGTGCCAGCACCACCGACAAGATTTCCGGGGAGCTGTTTTTT.

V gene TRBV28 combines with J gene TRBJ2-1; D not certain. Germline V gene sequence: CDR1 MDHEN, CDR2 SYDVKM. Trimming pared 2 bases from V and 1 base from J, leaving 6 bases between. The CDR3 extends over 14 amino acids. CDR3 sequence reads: CASSLIRSYNEQFF. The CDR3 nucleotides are TGTGCCAGCAGTTTAATCAGATCCTACAATGAGCAGTTCTTC.

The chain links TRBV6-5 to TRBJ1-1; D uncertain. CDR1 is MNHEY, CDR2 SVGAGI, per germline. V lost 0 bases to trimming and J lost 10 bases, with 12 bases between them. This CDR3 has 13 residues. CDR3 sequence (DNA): TGTGCCAGCAGTTACTCGCCGGGGAAAGGAGCTTTCTTT. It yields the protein CASSYSPGKGAFF.

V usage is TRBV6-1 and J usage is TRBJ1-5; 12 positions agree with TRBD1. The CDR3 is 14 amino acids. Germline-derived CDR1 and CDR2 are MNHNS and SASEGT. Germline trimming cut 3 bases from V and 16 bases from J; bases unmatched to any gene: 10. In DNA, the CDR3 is TGTGCCAGCAGTGACCCTTCAACCGGGACAGGGGGCCATTTT. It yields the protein CASSDPSTGTGGHF.

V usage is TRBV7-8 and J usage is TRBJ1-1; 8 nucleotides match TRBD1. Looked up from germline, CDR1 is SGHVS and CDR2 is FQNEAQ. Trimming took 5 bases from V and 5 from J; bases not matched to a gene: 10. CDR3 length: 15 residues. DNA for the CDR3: TGTGCCAGCAGCGTCCCCAGGGGGCAGCGAACTGAAGCTTTCTTT. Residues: CASSVPRGQRTEAFF.

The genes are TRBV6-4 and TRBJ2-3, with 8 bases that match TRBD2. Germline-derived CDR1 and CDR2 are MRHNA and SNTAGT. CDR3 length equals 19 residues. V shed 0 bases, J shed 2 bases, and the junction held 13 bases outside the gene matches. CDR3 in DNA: TGTGCCAGCAGTGACTCTGAGGTTGTTATAGCGGGACCCACAGATACGCAGTATTTT. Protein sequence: CASSDSEVVIAGPTDTQYF.

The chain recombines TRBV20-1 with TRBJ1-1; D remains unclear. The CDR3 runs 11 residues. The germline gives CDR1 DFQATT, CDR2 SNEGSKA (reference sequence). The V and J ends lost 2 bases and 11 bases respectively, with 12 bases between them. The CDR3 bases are TGCAGTGCTAGACCGACGCTCGGGGCTTTCTTT. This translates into CSARPTLGAFF.

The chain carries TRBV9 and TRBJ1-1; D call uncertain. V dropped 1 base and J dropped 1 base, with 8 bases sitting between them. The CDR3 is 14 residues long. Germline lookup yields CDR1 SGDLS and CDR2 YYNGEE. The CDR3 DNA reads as TGTGCCAGCAGCGTATGGTCCGGGAACACTGAAGCTTTCTTT. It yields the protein CASSVWSGNTEAFF.

CDR3 protein: CATSRGPTQETQYF. In DNA form, the CDR3 reads TGTGCCACCAGCAGAGGGCCGACACAAGAGACCCAGTACTTC. This rearrangement joins TRBV15 to TRBJ2-5, with no clear D. Trimming stripped 1 base from V and 2 bases from J, with 8 bases between. Looked up from germline, CDR1 is LNHNV and CDR2 is YYDKDF (reference sequence). The CDR3 contains 14 residues.

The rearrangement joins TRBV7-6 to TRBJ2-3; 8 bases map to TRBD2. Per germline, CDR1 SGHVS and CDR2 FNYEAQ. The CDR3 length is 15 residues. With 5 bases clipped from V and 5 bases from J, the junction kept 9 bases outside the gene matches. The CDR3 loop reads CASSEVAGLKDTQYF. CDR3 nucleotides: TGTGCCAGCAGCGAAGTAGCGGGATTGAAAGATACGCAGTATTTT. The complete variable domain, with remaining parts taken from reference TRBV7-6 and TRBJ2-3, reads GAGVSQSPRYKVTKRGQDVALRCDPISGHVSLYWYRQALGQGPEFLTYFNYEAQQDKSGLPNDRFSAERPEGSISTLTIQRTEQRDSAMYRCASSEVAGLKDTQYFGPGTRLTVL.

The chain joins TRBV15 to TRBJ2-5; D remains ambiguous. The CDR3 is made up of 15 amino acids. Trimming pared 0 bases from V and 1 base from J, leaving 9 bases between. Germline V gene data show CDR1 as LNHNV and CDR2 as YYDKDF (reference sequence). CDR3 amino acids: CATSRDNYLQETQYF. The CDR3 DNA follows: TGTGCCACCAGCAGAGATAACTACCTCCAAGAGACCCAGTACTTC.